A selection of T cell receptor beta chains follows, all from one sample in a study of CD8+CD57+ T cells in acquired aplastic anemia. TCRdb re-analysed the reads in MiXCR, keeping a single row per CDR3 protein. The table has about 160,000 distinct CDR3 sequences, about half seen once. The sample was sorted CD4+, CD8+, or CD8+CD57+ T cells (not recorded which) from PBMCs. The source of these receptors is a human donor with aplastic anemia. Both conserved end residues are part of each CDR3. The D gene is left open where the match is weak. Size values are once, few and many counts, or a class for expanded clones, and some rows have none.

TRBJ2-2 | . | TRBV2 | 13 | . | CASSEHPTGELFF | TGTGCCAGCAGTGAACATCCCACCGGGGAGCTGTTTTTT
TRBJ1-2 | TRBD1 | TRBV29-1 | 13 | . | CSVDRDRGNGYTF | TGCAGCGTCGACCGGGACAGGGGAAATGGCTACACCTTC
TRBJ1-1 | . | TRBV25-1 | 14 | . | CASSVEGVGTEAFF | TGTGCCAGCAGTGTTGAGGGGGTAGGCACTGAAGCTTTCTTT
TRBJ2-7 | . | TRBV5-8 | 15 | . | CASSLIRTETYEQYF | TGTGCCAGCAGCTTGATTAGAACAGAGACCTACGAGCAGTACTTC
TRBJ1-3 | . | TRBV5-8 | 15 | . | CASSFVSGMGNTIYF | TGTGCCAGCAGCTTCGTGTCAGGGATGGGAAACACCATATATTTT
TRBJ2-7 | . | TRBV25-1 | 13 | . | CASSATGIREQYF | TGTGCCAGCAGTGCCACGGGGATCCGCGAGCAGTACTTC
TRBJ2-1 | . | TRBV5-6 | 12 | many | CASSTRYNEQFF | TGTGCCAGCAGCACACGTTACAATGAGCAGTTCTTC
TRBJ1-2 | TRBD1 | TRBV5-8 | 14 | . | CASSSAGTGYGYTF | TGTGCCAGCAGCTCTGCAGGGACAGGCTATGGCTACACCTTC
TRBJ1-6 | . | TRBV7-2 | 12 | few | CASSGGDSPLHF | TGTGCCAGCAGCGGAGGAGACTCACCCCTCCACTTT
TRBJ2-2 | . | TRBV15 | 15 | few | CATSRDPRATGELFF | TGTGCCACCAGCAGAGATCCCCGGGCCACCGGGGAGCTGTTTTTT